A single T cell receptor beta chain is shown here with its context. This CDR3 comprises 18 residues. The germline gives CDR1 SGDLS, CDR2 YYNGEE. The V segment lost 3 bases and the J segment 2 bases; nucleotides outside the gene matches: 11. The sample belongs to a study of blood T cell repertoires in COVID-19. Under the authors' procedure: Reference gene primers were amplified, and this amplification served to estimate nucleated cell counts. The method was immunoSEQ multiplex PCR; TCRdb's version includes in-frame clones alone and lacks a portion of them. That table supplies the V and J calls and clone size; D and trimming were determined from the DNA. The table records some 90,000 clones, 89% of them present only once.

Material for sequencing was peripheral blood. The TCR sequence derives from a man aged 45-60 years with acute or convalescent COVID-19. The chain recombines TRBV9 with TRBJ2-5; 12 bases are shared with TRBD2. CDR3 residues: CASSAGASGGGLQETQYF. The CDR3 coding sequence is TGTGCCAGCAGCGCAGGCGCTAGCGGGGGGGGATTACAAGAGACCCAGTACTTC.